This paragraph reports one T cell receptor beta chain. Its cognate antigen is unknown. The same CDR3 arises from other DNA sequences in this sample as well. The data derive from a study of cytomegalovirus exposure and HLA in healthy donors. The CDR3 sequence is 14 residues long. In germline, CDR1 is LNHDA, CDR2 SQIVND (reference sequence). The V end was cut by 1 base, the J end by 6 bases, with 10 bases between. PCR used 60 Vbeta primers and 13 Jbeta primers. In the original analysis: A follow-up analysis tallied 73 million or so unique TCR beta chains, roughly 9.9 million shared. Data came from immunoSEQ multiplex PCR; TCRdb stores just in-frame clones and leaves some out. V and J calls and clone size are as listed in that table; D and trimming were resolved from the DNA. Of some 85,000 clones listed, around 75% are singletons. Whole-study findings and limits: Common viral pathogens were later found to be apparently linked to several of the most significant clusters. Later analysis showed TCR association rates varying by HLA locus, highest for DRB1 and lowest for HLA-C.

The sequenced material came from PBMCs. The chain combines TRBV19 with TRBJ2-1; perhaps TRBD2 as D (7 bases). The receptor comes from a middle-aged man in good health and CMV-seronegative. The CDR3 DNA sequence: TGTGCCAGTAGTATAGCGGGGGGCCCCAATGAGCAGTTCTTC. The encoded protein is CASSIAGGPNEQFF.